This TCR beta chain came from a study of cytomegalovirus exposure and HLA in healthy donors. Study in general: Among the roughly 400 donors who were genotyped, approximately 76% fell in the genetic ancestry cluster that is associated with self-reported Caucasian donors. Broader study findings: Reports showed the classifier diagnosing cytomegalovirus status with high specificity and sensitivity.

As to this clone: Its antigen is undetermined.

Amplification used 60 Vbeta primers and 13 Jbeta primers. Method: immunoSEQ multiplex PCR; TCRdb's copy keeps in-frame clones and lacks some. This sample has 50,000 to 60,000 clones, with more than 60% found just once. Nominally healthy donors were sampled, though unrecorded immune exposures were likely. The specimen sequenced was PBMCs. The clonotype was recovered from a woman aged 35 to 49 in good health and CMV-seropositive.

CDR3 region: CASKGQGALTNEKLFF. For the CDR3, the DNA is TGTGCCAGCAAGGGACAGGGGGCACTAACTAATGAAAAACTGTTTTTT. The chain combines TRBV28 with TRBJ1-4, with 12 nucleotides matching TRBD1. The germline CDR1 and CDR2 sequences are MDHEN and SYDVKM. The V segment lost 7 bases and the J segment 1 base; nucleotides outside the gene matches: 4. The CDR3 has 16 amino acids.